Shown below are 21 T cell receptor beta chains from a single sample sequenced in a study of T cell repertoires in cytomegalovirus infection. These receptors are not linked to any known antigen. TCRdb used MiXCR to reprocess the reads, holding one entry per CDR3 protein. The data contain 680,000 or so distinct CDR3 sequences, around a third of them seen just once; the ten biggest clones take up approximately 18%. The source material was cultured PBMCs, sampled from culture after CMV antigen stimulation. The receptors originated from a human donor in good health (CMV status not recorded). Some clones in this sample may be carry-over from other donors' samples.

This clonotype occurred many times. The CDR3: CASSTRTGGGYGYTF. The CDR3 region has the DNA TGTGCCAGCAGCACCCGGACAGGGGGTGGCTATGGCTACACCTTC. This chain uses TRBV7-2 with TRBJ1-2; 10 bases agree with TRBD1. The CDR3 contains 15 residues. With V trimmed by 5 bases and J by 4 bases, 7 bases remained unmatched. In germline, CDR1 is SGHTA, CDR2 FQGNSA.

This clonotype was observed a handful of times. The chain couples TRBV5-1 to TRBJ2-1; TRBD2 might be the D (6 bases). V was clipped by 1 base and J by 7 bases, with 18 bases between them. CDR3 size: 16 residues. Germline CDR1 SGHRS, CDR2 YFSETQ. In DNA form, the CDR3 reads TGCGCCAGCAGCTTGTATTCGCCCGGGAGCGGGAATGAGCAGTTCTTC. It specifies CASSLYSPGSGNEQFF.

The chain has TRBV29-1 and TRBJ2-3; 9 bases are shared with TRBD2. In germline, CDR1 is SQVTM, CDR2 ANQGSEA. V was clipped by 1 base and J by 4 bases; unmatched bases: 6. The CDR3 runs 15 residues. In DNA, the CDR3 is TGCAGCGTTGAAGGGACTAGCGAGTCTGCAGATACGCAGTATTTT. This codes for CSVEGTSESADTQYF.

This clonotype has only a few counts. The rearrangement links TRBV27 to TRBJ2-3, with 9 bases lining up with TRBD2. Germline assignment: CDR1 MNHEY and CDR2 SMNVEV (reference sequence). The CDR3 is 16 amino acids. Trimming cost V 6 bases and J 2 bases; bases outside gene matches: 9. CDR3 sequence reads: CASRRLAERLTDTQYF. The CDR3 DNA reads TGTGCCAGCAGAAGACTAGCGGAGCGACTCACAGATACGCAGTATTTT.

V gene TRBV7-2 combines with J gene TRBJ1-1, with no clear D. CDR3 length: 13 amino acids. CDR1 is SGHTA, CDR2 FQGNSA, per germline. The germline V and J ends were trimmed by 2 bases and 6 bases, with 10 bases remaining between them. This chain's CDR3 is CASSLRLSPEAFF. The CDR3 nucleotides are TGTGCCAGCAGCTTACGATTGAGCCCTGAAGCTTTCTTT.

There are a few counts of this clonotype. V gene TRBV12-3 or TRBV12-4 combines with J gene TRBJ2-1; D is unresolved. V was clipped by 2 bases and J by 12 bases, with 11 bases between them. There are 12 residues in the CDR3. As DNA, the CDR3 is TGTGCCAGCAGTTTAAGCAGAATGGTGCAGTTCTTC. Its translation: CASSLSRMVQFF.

In its sample, this clonotype was seen a few times. The J gene is TRBJ2-3, the V gene TRBV7-2, with D perhaps TRBD2 (6 bases). The CDR3 is made up of 13 amino acids. Per germline, CDR1 SGHTA and CDR2 FQGNSA. V gave up 3 bases and J gave up 7 bases, with 11 bases separating them. The CDR3 spells CASSLVGGNTQYF. In DNA form, the CDR3 reads TGTGCCAGCAGCTTGGTAGGCGGGAATACGCAGTATTTT.

This clonotype occurred a few times. This chain links TRBV27 with TRBJ2-3; TRBD1 matches 9 bases. The CDR3 loop spans 13 amino acids. V gave up 5 bases and J gave up 8 bases; unmatched junction bases: 5. Germline V gene sequence: CDR1 MNHEY, CDR2 SMNVEV (reference sequence). The CDR3 loop reads CASSLTGGGTQYF. CDR3 coding DNA: TGTGCCAGCAGTCTGACAGGGGGAGGTACGCAGTATTTT.

This clonotype was recorded a few times. The V and J genes are TRBV6-2 or TRBV6-3 and TRBJ1-3, with D unresolved. CDR3 length: 11 amino acids. Germline CDR1 reads MNHEY; CDR2 reads SVGEGT. The germline V and J ends were trimmed by 7 bases and 4 bases, with 5 bases remaining between them. CDR3 in amino acids: CASNRGNTIYF. CDR3 bases: TGTGCCAGCAACCGAGGAAACACCATATATTTT.

The genes are TRBV4-3 and TRBJ2-5; no reliable D call. Trimming shortened V by 0 bases and J by 5 bases, and 13 bases separated the two germline ends. This CDR3 is built from 15 residues. The germline CDR1 and CDR2 sequences are LGHNA and YSLEER. Written as DNA, the CDR3 is TGCGCCAGCAGCCAAGATAGTGATCCCGGGGAGACCCAGTACTTC. This gives the protein CASSQDSDPGETQYF.

The J gene is TRBJ2-1, the V gene TRBV27; D possibly matches TRBD1 or TRBD2 (5 bases each). Germline CDR1 reads MNHEY; CDR2 reads SMNVEV (reference sequence). V lost 2 bases and J 3 bases, leaving 17 bases between the germline ends. CDR3 length: 17 amino acids. The CDR3 here is CASSLPRGPFDYNEQFF. As DNA, the CDR3 is TGTGCCAGCAGTTTACCCCGGGGACCTTTCGACTACAATGAGCAGTTCTTC.

This chain joins TRBV28 and TRBJ2-7; 7 nucleotides align to TRBD1. The V gene's germline CDR1 is MDHEN and CDR2 SYDVKM. The CDR3 totals 15 residues. V lost 7 bases, J lost 0 bases, and 9 bases stayed unmatched. The CDR3 nucleotides read TGTGCCAGCATTGCCGGACAGGCGAGCTCCTACGAGCAGTACTTC. It encodes CASIAGQASSYEQYF.

V usage is TRBV20-1 and J usage is TRBJ2-3; TRBD2 matches at 10 bases. The length of the CDR3 is 15 residues. The V segment lost 4 bases and the J segment 2 bases; nucleotides outside the gene matches: 6. Germline CDR1 DFQATT, CDR2 SNEGSKA (reference sequence). In DNA, the CDR3 is TGCAGTGCTACGGTACTAGCGGGGCTCACAGATACGCAGTATTTT. Encoded protein: CSATVLAGLTDTQYF.

In its sample, this clonotype was seen many times. J is TRBJ1-2 and V is TRBV7-2; the D gene is possibly TRBD1 (5 bases). CDR1 and CDR2 (germline): SGHTA, FQGNSA. The CDR3 spans 12 residues. Trimming shortened V by 2 bases and J by 6 bases, and 7 bases separated the two germline ends. This chain's CDR3 is CASSLIGDGYTF. In nucleotides, the CDR3 is TGTGCCAGCAGCTTAATAGGGGATGGCTACACCTTC. Variable domain in full (rest from reference TRBV7-2 and TRBJ1-2): GAGVSQSPSNKVTEKGKDVELRCDPISGHTALYWYRQSLGQGLEFLIYFQGNSAPDKSGLPSDRFSAERTGGSVSTLTIQRTQQEDSAVYLCASSLIGDGYTFGSGTRLTVV.

This chain links TRBV18 with TRBJ1-5; D call uncertain. Per the germline V gene, CDR1 is KGHSH and CDR2 is LQKENI. Trimming pared 2 bases from V and 5 bases from J, leaving 10 bases between. The CDR3 covers 14 residues. The CDR3 reads CASSPWSGDQPQHF. CDR3 DNA: TGTGCCAGCTCACCATGGTCCGGGGATCAGCCCCAGCATTTT. The full variable domain, with the rest looked up from reference TRBV18 and TRBJ1-5, is NAGVMQNPRHLVRRRGQEARLRCSPMKGHSHVYWYRQLPEEGLKFMVYLQKENIIDESGMPKERFSAEFPKEGPSILRIQQVVRGDSAAYFCASSPWSGDQPQHFGDGTRLSIL.

V usage is TRBV28 and J usage is TRBJ1-3; D unclear. V lost 3 bases and J 8 bases, leaving 8 bases between the germline ends. Looked up from germline, CDR1 is MDHEN and CDR2 is SYDVKM. The CDR3 is 12 amino acids. The CDR3 coding sequence is TGTGCCAGCAGTTTGCTCGAGGACACCATATATTTT. It codes for CASSLLEDTIYF.

The chain recombines TRBV20-1 with TRBJ2-1; 7 nucleotides line up with TRBD2. The germline gives CDR1 DFQATT, CDR2 SNEGSKA (reference sequence). The CDR3 loop spans 14 amino acids. The V gene end was trimmed by 0 bases and the J gene end by 3 bases; junction bases not matched to a gene: 2. The chain's CDR3 is CSAREWEGYNEQFF. The CDR3 DNA follows: TGCAGTGCTAGAGAGTGGGAGGGCTACAATGAGCAGTTCTTC.

The rearrangement uses TRBV30 and TRBJ2-1, with D possibly TRBD2 on 7 matching bases. Trimming shortened V by 3 bases and J by 4 bases, and 13 bases separated the two germline ends. This CDR3 has 14 residues. CDR1 and CDR2 from the germline V gene are GTSNPN and SVGIG (reference sequence). The CDR3 here is CAWRLQGGYNEQFF. CDR3 DNA: TGTGCCTGGAGATTACAGGGAGGGTACAATGAGCAGTTCTTC.

V gene TRBV4-1 combines with J gene TRBJ2-5; 7 bases are a match to TRBD2. The germline V gene encodes CDR1 MGHRA and CDR2 YSYEKL. The V gene end was trimmed by 0 bases and the J gene end by 3 bases; junction bases not matched to a gene: 4. The CDR3 loop spans 15 amino acids. In nucleotides, the CDR3 is TGCGCCAGCAGCCAAGATCCCAGCGGGAAAGAGACCCAGTACTTC. Its protein product is CASSQDPSGKETQYF.

This chain links TRBV12-3 or TRBV12-4 with TRBJ2-1; 15 bases match TRBD2. V shed 5 bases, J shed 4 bases, and the junction held 3 bases outside the gene matches. This CDR3 comprises 16 residues. The CDR3 protein is CASSGLAGGPYNEQFF. CDR3 bases: TGTGCCAGCAGTGGACTAGCGGGGGGGCCTTACAATGAGCAGTTCTTC.

The V gene is TRBV7-6, the J gene TRBJ2-1; 10 bases match TRBD2. The germline CDR1 and CDR2 sequences are SGHVS and FNYEAQ. Germline trimming cut 5 bases from V and 9 bases from J; bases unmatched to any gene: 10. This CDR3 is 15 amino acids long. The CDR3 here is CASSRVSGRKGEQFF. In DNA form, the CDR3 reads TGTGCCAGCAGCCGCGTTAGCGGGAGGAAAGGTGAGCAGTTCTTC.